The clone carrying this T cell receptor (beta chain) was detected many times. As yet, its antigen is unknown. The data were obtained in a study of naive and memory T cell subsets. Study-level points and caveats: Naive and memory subsets had different power law exponents for TCR abundance.

An equimolar mix of two oligonucleotides served as the beta constant-region primer for TRBC1 and TRBC2. The ligated cDNA underwent four PCR rounds using SP2 and nested alpha and beta constant-region primers. MiXCR was run by TCRdb on the UMI-ligation and nested PCR reads, yielding one entry per CDR3 protein. This sample has tens of thousands of distinct CDR3 sequences; 8% to 9.5% occur once, and the top ten carry about 1.3%. Germline V gene lookup returns CDR1 SGHNT and CDR2 YYREEE (reference sequence). Between the trimmed V and J ends, which lost 4 bases and 2 bases, there was a span of 27 bases. CDR3 length equals 19 residues.

The chain carries TRBV5-4 and TRBJ2-5; the D gene is possibly TRBD2 (6 bases). This TCR came from a human donor in good health. The sequenced sample consisted of naive CD8+ T cells from blood. The CDR3 coding sequence is TGTGCCAGCAGCAAGCAAAAGGACTACACTTTAAGAGCACAAGAGACCCAGTACTTC. This encodes CASSKQKDYTLRAQETQYF.